This entry lists 27 T cell receptor beta chains sequenced from one sample in a study of T-cell reconstitution after alpha-beta-depleted transplantation in children. Unique molecular identifiers were incorporated when the TCRbeta library was constructed. TCRdb re-derived calls from the PCR reads in MiXCR, one entry per CDR3 protein. The sample lists some 200,000 distinct CDR3 sequences; under 8.5% were seen once. The sequencing used PBMCs, mostly from graft donor cells, collected 360 days after TCRalphabeta/CD19-depleted stem cell transplant. The receptors stem from a male patient under 10 years old who had a stem cell transplant for acute myeloid leukemia, so the T cells may come from the graft donor.

There are many counts of this clonotype. The chain couples TRBV12-3 or TRBV12-4 to TRBJ2-5; no definite D call. The ends were cut back, 5 bases at V and 7 bases at J, with 14 bases in the middle. CDR3 length: 13 residues. The CDR3 loop is CASSTDGPGTQYF. For the CDR3, the DNA is TGTGCCAGCAGTACCGACGGCCCGGGGACCCAGTACTTC.

V gene TRBV20-1 combines with J gene TRBJ1-5; TRBD1 agrees at 10 bases. The V gene's germline CDR1 is DFQATT and CDR2 SNEGSKA (reference sequence). V was pared by 5 bases and J by 1 base, with 11 bases of the junction left unmatched. The CDR3 extends over 17 amino acids. CDR3 nucleotide sequence: TGCAGTGCTGGTTCCGGGACAGGGGTATTAAGCAATCAGCCCCAGCATTTT. It translates to CSAGSGTGVLSNQPQHF.

This clonotype was picked up a small number of times. The chain recombines TRBV12-3 or TRBV12-4 with TRBJ2-1, with 8 nucleotides matching TRBD1. The V and J ends lost 8 bases and 3 bases, in that order; junction bases with no gene match: 3. The CDR3 contains 13 residues. The CDR3 bases are TGTGCCAGCGTCAGGGGGCTCTACAATGAGCAGTTCTTC. Encoded protein: CASVRGLYNEQFF.

This clonotype was detected only a few times. V gene TRBV20-1 combines with J gene TRBJ2-5; D perhaps matches TRBD2 (5 bases). Trimming took 0 bases from V and 2 from J, leaving 10 bases between them. Germline assignment: CDR1 DFQATT and CDR2 SNEGSKA (reference sequence). CDR3 length equals 14 residues. The CDR3 loop reads CSARDTGSQETQYF. In DNA form, the CDR3 reads TGCAGTGCTAGAGATACGGGGTCACAAGAGACCCAGTACTTC.

Only a few counts were recorded for this clonotype. J is TRBJ2-1 and V is TRBV7-2; D unclear. The CDR3 spans 13 residues. V was clipped by 2 bases and J by 9 bases, with 11 bases between them. The germline V gene encodes CDR1 SGHTA and CDR2 FQGNSA. CDR3 sequence reads: CASSLSSLGEQFF. The DNA of the CDR3 is TGTGCCAGCAGCTTATCAAGTCTGGGTGAGCAGTTCTTC.

This clonotype was found many times. J is TRBJ2-2 and V is TRBV5-1, with D hard to call. This CDR3 has 14 amino acids. Germline V lookup: CDR1 SGHRS, CDR2 YFSETQ. V was trimmed by 0 bases and J by 4 bases, leaving 7 bases between them. CDR3 loop: CASSLGSGTGELFF. The CDR3 bases are TGCGCCAGCAGCTTGGGCTCGGGCACCGGGGAGCTGTTTTTT.

This clonotype was counted ten times or more. The V gene is TRBV5-1, the J gene TRBJ2-5, with unresolved D. CDR3 length: 15 amino acids. V was cut by 0 bases and J by 6 bases, with 15 bases left in between. CDR1 is SGHRS and CDR2 is YFSETQ in the germline V gene. CDR3: CASSLEALGAQTQYF. The CDR3 DNA follows: TGCGCCAGCAGCTTGGAGGCCCTTGGCGCACAGACCCAGTACTTC.

The chain is built from TRBV12-3 or TRBV12-4 and TRBJ1-1; 7 nucleotides match TRBD1. Trimming took 3 bases from V and 10 from J; bases not matched to a gene: 11. This CDR3 is 14 amino acids long. CDR3 bases: TGTGCCAGCAGTTTGAAACAGGGGATTGAGGGAGCTTTCTTT. This encodes CASSLKQGIEGAFF.

This clonotype was counted at least ten times. The chain recombines TRBV5-1 with TRBJ2-7; TRBD1 is a possible D gene (5 bases). Trimming pared 1 base from V and 2 bases from J, leaving 13 bases between. Germline-derived CDR1 and CDR2 are SGHRS and YFSETQ. This CDR3 contains 15 residues. CDR3 DNA sequence: TGCGCCAGCAGCTTGATTTTTGCAGGGACCTACGAGCAGTACTTC. It translates to CASSLIFAGTYEQYF.

This clonotype was seen at least ten times. This chain links TRBV12-3 or TRBV12-4 with TRBJ2-1; 12 positions match TRBD2. There are 16 residues in the CDR3. Trimming took 4 bases from V and 9 from J; bases not matched to a gene: 10. CDR3 sequence: CASSSLKTSGSGEQFF. The CDR3 region has the DNA TGTGCCAGCAGTTCACTAAAGACTAGCGGGAGTGGTGAGCAGTTCTTC.

This chain links TRBV5-5 with TRBJ2-2; 12 nucleotides match TRBD1. Germline V gene sequence: CDR1 SGHKS, CDR2 YYEKEE (reference sequence). CDR3 size: 17 residues. The V and J ends lost 3 bases and 5 bases, in that order; junction bases with no gene match: 8. The CDR3 region has the DNA TGTGCCAGCAGCTCTGTGGCGGGACAGGGGGCGACCGGGGAGCTGTTTTTT. Its protein product is CASSSVAGQGATGELFF.

This clonotype was counted ten times or more. The chain uses TRBV27 and TRBJ2-1; maybe TRBD2 (5 bases). The ends were cut back, 8 bases at V and 2 bases at J, with 10 bases in the middle. The CDR3 length is 13 residues. Per the germline V gene, CDR1 is MNHEY and CDR2 is SMNVEV (reference sequence). The CDR3 DNA follows: TGTGCCAGCGGGAGTTCGACCTACAATGAGCAGTTCTTC. This encodes CASGSSTYNEQFF.

This clonotype was seen many times. The chain links TRBV12-3 or TRBV12-4 to TRBJ1-2; no definite D call. The V and J ends lost 0 bases and 2 bases respectively, with 4 bases between them. The CDR3 contains 13 residues. The CDR3 bases are TGTGCCAGCAGTTTAGCATCCAACTATGGCTACACCTTC. Its protein product is CASSLASNYGYTF.

This clonotype was observed many times. This chain's CDR3 is CKLKTGSSYNEQFF. The DNA of the CDR3 is TGCAAACTAAAGACAGGGAGCTCCTACAATGAGCAGTTCTTC. The rearrangement joins TRBV20-1 to TRBJ2-1; TRBD1 agrees at 7 bases. This CDR3 is built from 14 residues. Germline CDR1 reads DFQATT; CDR2 reads SNEGSKA (reference sequence).

The chain recombines TRBV11-2 with TRBJ1-2, with TRBD1 matching over 7 bases. CDR1 is SGHAT and CDR2 is FQNNGV in the germline V gene. V lost 5 bases to trimming and J lost 5 bases; unmatched junction nucleotides: 8. The CDR3 contains 14 residues. CDR3 nucleotide sequence: TGTGCCAGCAGCCTTCGACAGGGACCATATGGCTACACCTTC. Residues: CASSLRQGPYGYTF.

This clonotype was observed at least ten times. The V and J genes are TRBV5-1 and TRBJ2-1; D may be TRBD1 (5 bases). Trimming pared 6 bases from V and 5 bases from J, leaving 27 bases between. Per germline, CDR1 SGHRS and CDR2 YFSETQ. This CDR3 has 18 residues. CDR3 nucleotide sequence: TGCGCCAGCATCCTCGGATGGGGCCTAAACTACCCCGACAATGAGCAGTTCTTC. Its protein product is CASILGWGLNYPDNEQFF.

V usage is TRBV5-1 and J usage is TRBJ1-1; no firm D call. The V gene's germline CDR1 is SGHRS and CDR2 YFSETQ. Trimming took 4 bases from V and 8 from J, leaving 9 bases between them. The CDR3 is 11 residues long. DNA for the CDR3: TGCGCCAGCAGCGCCGACCGGGAAGCTTTCTTT. This encodes CASSADREAFF. Full variable domain (rest looked up from reference TRBV5-1 and TRBJ1-1): KAGVTQTPRYLIKTRGQQVTLSCSPISGHRSVSWYQQTPGQGLQFLFEYFSETQRNKGNFPGRFSGRQFSNSRSEMNVSTLELGDSALYLCASSADREAFFGQGTRLTVV.

This clonotype was found a few times. The chain uses TRBV5-1 and TRBJ1-1; 7 nucleotides align to TRBD1. This CDR3 is built from 13 residues. The V gene end was trimmed by 2 bases and the J gene end by 8 bases; junction bases not matched to a gene: 6. Germline values: CDR1 SGHRS, CDR2 YFSETQ. CDR3 protein: CASSFAGTDEAFF. The CDR3 nucleotides are TGCGCCAGCAGCTTTGCCGGGACAGACGAAGCTTTCTTT.

The sample holds a few counts of this clonotype. The CDR3 nucleotides read TGTGCCAGCAGCTTAGAGCATGCGGGACTAGCTTACGAGCAGTACTTC. Its protein is CASSLEHAGLAYEQYF. V usage is TRBV7-8 and J usage is TRBJ2-7, with 9 nucleotides matching TRBD2. The CDR3 is 16 amino acids. CDR1 and CDR2 from the germline V gene are SGHVS and FQNEAQ. V lost 1 base to trimming and J lost 4 bases; unmatched junction nucleotides: 8. Full variable domain (missing parts from reference TRBV7-8 and TRBJ2-7): GAGVSQSPRYKVAKRGQDVALRCDPISGHVSLFWYQQALGQGPEFLTYFQNEAQLDKSGLPSDRFFAERPEGSVSTLKIQRTQQEDSAVYLCASSLEHAGLAYEQYFGPGTRLTVT.

This clonotype was picked up many times. This chain joins TRBV5-1 and TRBJ2-3, with D possibly being TRBD1 (5 bases). The CDR3 runs to 14 residues. Germline assignment: CDR1 SGHRS and CDR2 YFSETQ. With 0 bases removed from V and 4 bases from J, the gap between germline ends came to 9 bases. As DNA, the CDR3 is TGCGCCAGCAGCTTGGAGGGGAATGCAGATACGCAGTATTTT. As protein: CASSLEGNADTQYF.

Only a few counts were recorded for this clonotype. The CDR3 DNA is TGTGCCAGCAGCTTCCCGGGACTAGCGGATTACGAGCAGTACGTC. Its translation is CASSFPGLADYEQYV. The rearrangement uses TRBV11-2 and TRBJ2-7; TRBD2 matches 11 bases. The CDR3 contains 15 residues. Germline lookup yields CDR1 SGHAT and CDR2 FQNNGV. The ends lost 3 bases at V and 4 bases at J; junction bases unmatched: 5.

This clonotype was counted ten times or more. The chain is built from TRBV4-2 and TRBJ2-2; TRBD2 aligns across 12 bases. This CDR3 comprises 16 residues. CDR1 LGHNA and CDR2 YNFKEQ come from the germline V gene. Trimming removed 4 bases from V and 6 bases from J; junction bases left unmatched: 6. Here the CDR3 DNA reads TGTGCCAGCAGCCCCGGACTAGCGGGAAATGCCGGGGAGCTGTTTTTT. Translation: CASSPGLAGNAGELFF.

This clonotype appeared many times. V and J are TRBV12-3 or TRBV12-4 and TRBJ2-3; unclear D gene. Trimming took 3 bases from V and 2 from J, leaving 6 bases between them. The CDR3 loop spans 13 amino acids. The CDR3 spells CASSFLNTDTQYF. The CDR3 DNA follows: TGTGCCAGCAGTTTCTTGAACACAGATACGCAGTATTTT.

This clonotype occurred many times. The chain recombines TRBV5-1 with TRBJ2-1; D may be TRBD1 or TRBD2 (5 bases each). Germline V CDR1 and CDR2: SGHRS, YFSETQ. The CDR3 loop spans 16 amino acids. The V gene lost 1 base and the J gene lost 5 bases, with 16 bases spanning the gap. The CDR3 region has the DNA TGCGCCAGCAGCTTGAAGCCGGGACGAGCGGACAATGAGCAGTTCTTC. Translated: CASSLKPGRADNEQFF.

The V and J genes are TRBV6-1 and TRBJ1-2; 7 bases fit TRBD1. Germline lookup yields CDR1 MNHNS and CDR2 SASEGT. V lost 6 bases, J lost 8 bases, and 12 bases stayed unmatched. This CDR3 is 14 amino acids long. The CDR3 is CASRTDRDRLGYTF. The CDR3 region has the DNA TGTGCCAGCAGAACTGACAGGGACAGATTGGGCTACACCTTC.

This clonotype was detected ten times or more. The chain couples TRBV20-1 to TRBJ1-1; D is unresolved. V gave up 4 bases and J gave up 0 bases, with 12 bases separating them. CDR1 is DFQATT, CDR2 SNEGSKA, per germline (reference sequence). This CDR3 has 14 amino acids. CDR3 coding DNA: TGCAGTGCTACAAGGACGGGAATGAACACTGAAGCTTTCTTT. It codes for CSATRTGMNTEAFF.

Comment on this clonotype: One junction end does not reproduce the germline sequence, and a read error may be involved. DNA for the CDR3: TGTGCTAGCAGCTTAGTTATCGATGAGCAGTTCTTC. The encoded protein is CASSLVIDEQFF. V usage is TRBV7-7 and J usage is TRBJ2-1; D is undetermined. Germline CDR1 is SSHAT and CDR2 is FNYEAQ (reference sequence). The CDR3 runs 12 residues.